This TCR beta chain was obtained from a study of blood T cell repertoires in COVID-19. As for the study in general: The analysed material was cDNA or gDNA that came from T cells, B-cell-depleted T cells, or PBMCs.

In the authors' workflow: Nucleated cell counts were estimated from reference gene primer amplification. TCRdb keeps only in-frame clones here, not all; method: immunoSEQ multiplex PCR. The V and J calls and clone size come from that table; D and trimming were worked out from the DNA. The sample consists of fewer than 400,000 clones, around nine tenths of them appearing once. Trimming left V 6 bases short and J 6 bases short, with 20 bases between. CDR1 is DFQATT and CDR2 is SNEGSKA in the germline V gene (reference sequence). This CDR3 region has 14 residues. Participant reports of clinical history set cohort assignment. The recovered donors of Cohort 3 showed two negative PCRs, clearance, or symptom resolution.

The chain has TRBV20-1 and TRBJ1-1; D possibly corresponds to TRBD1 (6 bases). The origin of this receptor is a woman in her forties or fifties who had recovered from COVID-19. Sequences were obtained from PBMCs or T cells enriched from blood (not recorded which). The CDR3 DNA reads TGCAGTGCAAGTCTCACAGGGACCCCGTCTGAAGCTTTCTTT. Encoded protein: CSASLTGTPSEAFF.